A single sample is the source of the 14 T cell receptor beta chains below, sequenced in a study of cytotoxic CD8 clonotypes in ibrutinib-treated CLL. Here immunoSEQ multiplex PCR was the method, and the copy in TCRdb shows in-frame clones only, minus some. Altogether about 68,000 clones are present, approximately 70% being singletons, with the ten largest covering around 5.7%. This specimen consisted of PBMCs, obtained after 12 months of ibrutinib treatment. The receptors shown here come from a human donor with chronic lymphocytic leukemia.

V gene TRBV7-6 combines with J gene TRBJ2-6; D is uncertain. This CDR3 is 14 amino acids long. Trimming took off 1 base at V and 4 bases at J, with 5 bases between the two ends. CDR1 and CDR2 from the germline V gene are SGHVS and FNYEAQ. Here the CDR3 DNA reads TGTGCCAGCAGCTTAGTGGCAGGGGCCAACGTCCTGACTTTC. Its translation: CASSLVAGANVLTF.

A few counts support this clone. The chain has TRBV10-1 and TRBJ1-1; no reliable D call. CDR3 length: 15 residues. The V gene lost 0 bases and the J gene lost 0 bases, with 8 bases spanning the gap. The germline V gene has CDR1 WNHNN and CDR2 SYGVQD (reference sequence). The CDR3 nucleotides read TGCGCCAGCAGTGAGTCGGGCAGACTGAACACTGAAGCTTTCTTT. As protein: CASSESGRLNTEAFF.

The CDR3 region is CASSQDYQGASGNTIYF. The CDR3 region has the DNA TGCGCCAGCAGCCAAGATTACCAGGGGGCGAGTGGAAACACCATATATTTT. The chain uses TRBV4-1 and TRBJ1-3; 8 bases align to TRBD1. Germline loops: CDR1 MGHRA, CDR2 YSYEKL. The CDR3 runs 17 residues. The J segment lost 3 bases and the V segment lost 0 bases, leaving 7 bases of the junction unmatched.

The chain uses TRBV30 and TRBJ2-2; tentative D call: TRBD2 (5 bases). V shed 3 bases and J shed 2 bases, with 13 bases lying between them. Germline assignment: CDR1 GTSNPN and CDR2 SVGIG (reference sequence). The CDR3 has 15 amino acids. CDR3 bases: TGTGCCTGGAGCGCGGGCCGCGGAAACACCGGGGAGCTGTTTTTT. It specifies CAWSAGRGNTGELFF. Combining the CDR3 with reference TRBV30 and TRBJ2-2 gives the whole variable domain SQTIHQWPATLVQPVGSPLSLECTVEGTSNPNLYWYRQAAGRGLQLLFYSVGIGQISSEVPQNLSASRPQDRQFILSSKKLLLSDSGFYLCAWSAGRGNTGELFFGEGSRLTVL.

This clone was recorded a few times. The chain combines TRBV4-1 with TRBJ1-1; D might be TRBD1 (5 bases). V was cut by 4 bases and J by 0 bases, with 15 bases left in between. Germline V gene sequence: CDR1 MGHRA, CDR2 YSYEKL. CDR3 length equals 16 residues. CDR3 sequence: CASSPTVRDMNTEAFF. The CDR3 coding sequence is TGCGCCAGCAGCCCGACAGTTCGTGACATGAACACTGAAGCTTTCTTT.

The chain joins TRBV7-8 to TRBJ2-1; TRBD2 is a possible D gene (6 bases). Germline V lookup: CDR1 SGHVS, CDR2 FQNEAQ. Trimming removed 6 bases from V and 0 bases from J, with 15 bases in between. This CDR3 spans 16 amino acids. CDR3 in amino acids: CASRQNIGSSYNEQFF. CDR3 bases: TGTGCCAGCAGACAAAATATCGGGAGCTCCTACAATGAGCAGTTCTTC.

The chain links TRBV2 to TRBJ1-6; no reliable D call. Trimming took 5 bases from V and 5 from J, leaving 4 bases between them. Germline V gene data show CDR1 as SNHLY and CDR2 as FYNNEI. The CDR3 covers 12 residues. The CDR3 protein is CASSPNNSPLHF. For the CDR3, the DNA is TGTGCCAGCAGTCCCAATAATTCACCCCTCCACTTT.

This rearrangement joins TRBV9 to TRBJ2-5; 7 nucleotides line up with TRBD2. Trimming removed 0 bases from V and 0 bases from J; junction bases left unmatched: 5. This CDR3 contains 16 residues. The germline V gene has CDR1 SGDLS and CDR2 YYNGEE. The chain's CDR3 is CASSVASGVYQETQYF. CDR3 nucleotide sequence: TGTGCCAGCAGCGTAGCTAGCGGAGTGTACCAAGAGACCCAGTACTTC.

The CDR3 here is CATSRTENTEAFF. The CDR3 bases are TGTGCCACCAGCAGGACAGAGAACACTGAAGCTTTCTTT. V is TRBV15 and J is TRBJ1-1; D may be TRBD1 (5 bases). Germline V gives CDR1 LNHNV, CDR2 YYDKDF (reference sequence). This CDR3 is built from 13 residues. V was pared by 3 bases and J by 1 base, with 6 bases between.

V usage is TRBV28 and J usage is TRBJ1-2; TRBD1 might be the D (5 bases). The CDR3 runs to 12 residues. The V end lost 5 bases, the J end lost 5 bases, and 9 bases lay between the germline ends. Per germline, CDR1 MDHEN and CDR2 SYDVKM. This CDR3 is CASSNPGYGYTF. The CDR3 coding sequence is TGTGCCAGCAGTAACCCAGGGTATGGCTACACCTTC.

This clone was recorded only once. This sequence joins TRBV23-1 and TRBJ2-3, with 8 bases matching TRBD1. TRBV23-1 is an ORF, and what it does is uncertain. With 3 bases clipped from V and 5 bases from J, the junction kept 4 bases outside the gene matches. The CDR3 covers 14 residues. The CDR3 loop reads CASSQGTGGDTQYF. CDR3 nucleotide sequence: TGCGCCAGCAGTCAGGGGACAGGAGGAGATACGCAGTATTTT.

This clone appeared many times. The chain combines TRBV14 with TRBJ2-7; no clear D. CDR1 and CDR2 from the germline V gene are SGHDN and FVKESK. Trimming removed 1 base from V and 4 bases from J, with 5 bases in between. This CDR3 is built from 12 residues. The CDR3 region is CASSQGSYEQYF. The CDR3 bases are TGTGCCAGCAGCCAAGGTAGTTACGAGCAGTACTTC.

The chain combines TRBV27 with TRBJ2-7; D might be TRBD1 or TRBD2, each matching 5 bases. CDR3 length equals 16 residues. V was clipped by 3 bases and J by 0 bases, with 15 bases between them. Germline values: CDR1 MNHEY, CDR2 SMNVEV (reference sequence). CDR3 bases: TGTGCCAGCAGTTTTGATAGGGACGCCCCCTCCTACGAGCAGTACTTC. It codes for CASSFDRDAPSYEQYF.

The chain recombines TRBV7-6 with TRBJ1-3; weak D call: TRBD1 (5 bases). Germline CDR1 and CDR2: SGHVS and FNYEAQ. The CDR3 has 16 residues. Trimming cost V 5 bases and J 3 bases, with 17 bases left between them. The CDR3 bases are TGTGCCAGCAGCCCCGAGAGGGGAGGATTTGGAAACACCATATATTTT. Translation: CASSPERGGFGNTIYF.